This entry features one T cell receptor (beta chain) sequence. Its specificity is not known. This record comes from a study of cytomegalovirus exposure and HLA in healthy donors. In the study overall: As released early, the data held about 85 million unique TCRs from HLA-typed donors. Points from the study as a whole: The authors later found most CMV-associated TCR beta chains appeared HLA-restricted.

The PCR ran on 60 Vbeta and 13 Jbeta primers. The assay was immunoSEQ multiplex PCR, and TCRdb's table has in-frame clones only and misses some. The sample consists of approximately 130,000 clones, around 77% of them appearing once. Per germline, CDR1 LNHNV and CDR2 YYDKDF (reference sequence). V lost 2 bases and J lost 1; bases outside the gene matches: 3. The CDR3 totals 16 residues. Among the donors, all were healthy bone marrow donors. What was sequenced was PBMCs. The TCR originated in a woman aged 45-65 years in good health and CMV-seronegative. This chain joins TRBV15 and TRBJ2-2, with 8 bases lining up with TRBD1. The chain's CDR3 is CATSRPGQGNTGELFF. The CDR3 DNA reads TGTGCCACCAGCAGACCCGGACAGGGGAACACCGGGGAGCTGTTTTTT.